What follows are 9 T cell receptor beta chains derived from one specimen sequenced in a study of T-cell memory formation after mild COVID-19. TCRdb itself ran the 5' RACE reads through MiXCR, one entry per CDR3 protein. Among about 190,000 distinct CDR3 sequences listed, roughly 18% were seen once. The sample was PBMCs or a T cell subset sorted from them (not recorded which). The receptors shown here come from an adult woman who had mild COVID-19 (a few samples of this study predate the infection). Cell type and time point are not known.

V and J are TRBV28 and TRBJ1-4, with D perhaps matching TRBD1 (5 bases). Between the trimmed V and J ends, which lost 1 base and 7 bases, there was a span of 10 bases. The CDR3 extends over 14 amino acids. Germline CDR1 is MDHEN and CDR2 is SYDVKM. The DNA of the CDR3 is TGTGCCAGCAGTTTATCCAGGGTCCGTGAAAAACTGTTTTTT. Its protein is CASSLSRVREKLFF.

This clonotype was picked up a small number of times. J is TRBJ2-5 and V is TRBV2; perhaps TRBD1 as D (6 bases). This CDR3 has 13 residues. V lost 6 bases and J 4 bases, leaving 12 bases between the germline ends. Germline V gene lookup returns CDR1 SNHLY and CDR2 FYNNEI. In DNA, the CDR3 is TGTGCCAGCAGAACAGGGTTGGTAGAGACCCAGTACTTC. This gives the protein CASRTGLVETQYF.

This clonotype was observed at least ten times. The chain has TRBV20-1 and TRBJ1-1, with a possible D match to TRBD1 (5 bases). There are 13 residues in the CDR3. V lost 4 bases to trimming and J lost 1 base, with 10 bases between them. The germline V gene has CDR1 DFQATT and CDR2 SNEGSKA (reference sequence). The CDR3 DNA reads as TGCAGTGCTATGGGACGTACGAACACTGAAGCTTTCTTT. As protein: CSAMGRTNTEAFF.

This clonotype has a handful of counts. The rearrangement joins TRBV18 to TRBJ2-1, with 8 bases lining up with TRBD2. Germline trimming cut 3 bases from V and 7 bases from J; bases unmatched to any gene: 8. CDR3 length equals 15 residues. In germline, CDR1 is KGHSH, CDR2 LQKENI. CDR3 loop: CASSPPGTRLNEQFF. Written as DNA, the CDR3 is TGTGCCAGCTCACCCCCCGGGACTAGATTAAATGAGCAGTTCTTC.

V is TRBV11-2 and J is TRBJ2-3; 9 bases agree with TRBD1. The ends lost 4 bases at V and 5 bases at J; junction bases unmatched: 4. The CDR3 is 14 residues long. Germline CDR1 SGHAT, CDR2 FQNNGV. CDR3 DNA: TGTGCCAGCAGCTCACAGGGGGCAGTAGATACGCAGTATTTT. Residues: CASSSQGAVDTQYF. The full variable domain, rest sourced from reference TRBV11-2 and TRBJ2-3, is EAGVAQSPRYKIIEKRQSVAFWCNPISGHATLYWYQQILGQGPKLLIQFQNNGVVDDSQLPKDRFSAERLKGVDSTLKIQPAKLEDSAVYLCASSSQGAVDTQYFGPGTRLTVL.

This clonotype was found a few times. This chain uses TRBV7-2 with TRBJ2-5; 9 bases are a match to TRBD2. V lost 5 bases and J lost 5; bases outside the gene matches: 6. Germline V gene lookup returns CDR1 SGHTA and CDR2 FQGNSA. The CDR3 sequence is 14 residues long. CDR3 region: CASSPGLAFETQYF. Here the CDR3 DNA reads TGTGCCAGCAGCCCGGGACTAGCATTTGAGACCCAGTACTTC.

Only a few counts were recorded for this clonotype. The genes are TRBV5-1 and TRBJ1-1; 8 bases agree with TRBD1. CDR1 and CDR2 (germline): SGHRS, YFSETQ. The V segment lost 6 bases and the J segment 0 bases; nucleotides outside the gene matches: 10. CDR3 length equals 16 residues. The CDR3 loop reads CASTGQGTSMNTEAFF. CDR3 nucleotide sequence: TGCGCCAGCACCGGACAGGGAACGAGTATGAACACTGAAGCTTTCTTT.

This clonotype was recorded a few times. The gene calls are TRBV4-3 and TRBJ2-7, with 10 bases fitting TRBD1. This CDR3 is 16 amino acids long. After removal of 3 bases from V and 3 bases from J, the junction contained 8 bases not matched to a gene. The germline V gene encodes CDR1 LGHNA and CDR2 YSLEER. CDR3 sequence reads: CASSQGRDRGFYEQYF. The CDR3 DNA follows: TGCGCCAGCAGCCAGGGCCGGGACAGGGGTTTCTACGAGCAGTACTTC.

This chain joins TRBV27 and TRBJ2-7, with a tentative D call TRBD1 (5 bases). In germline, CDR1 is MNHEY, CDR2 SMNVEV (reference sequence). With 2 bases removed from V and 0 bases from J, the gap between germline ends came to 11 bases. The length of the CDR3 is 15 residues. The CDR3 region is CASSLTQGRSYEQYF. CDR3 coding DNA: TGTGCCAGCAGTTTAACGCAGGGCCGCTCCTACGAGCAGTACTTC.